These T cell receptor beta chains were read from a single sample in a study of Ad26.COV2.S vaccination and SARS-CoV-2 variants. Profiling relied on immunoSEQ multiplex PCR, and the TCRdb table lists in-frame clones only, not all of them. Of about half a million clones in the sample, nearly 90% were seen once. Sequencing used peripheral blood, obtained in a trial of Ad26.COV2.S vaccine versus placebo. These TCRs come from a person aged 18-65 years who received the Ad26.COV2.S COVID-19 vaccine or a placebo. Each CDR3 is given with its conserved first and last residue. The D gene is left open where the match is weak. Rows give clone size only sometimes, using once, few, many, or a class for an expanded clone.

J gene,clone size,D gene,V gene,CDR3 protein,CDR3 DNA
TRBJ2-3,-,-,TRBV2,CATTGEEVTQYF,TGTGCCACCACAGGCGAGGAGGTTACGCAGTATTTT
TRBJ1-5,-,-,TRBV23-1,CASILLWVNQPQHF,TGCGCCAGCATCCTCCTATGGGTCAATCAGCCCCAGCATTTT
TRBJ1-2,-,-,TRBV30,CAWSVGGPHLNYGYTF,TGTGCCTGGAGTGTAGGCGGGCCCCATCTTAACTATGGCTACACCTTC
TRBJ2-7,-,-,TRBV3-1/TRBV3-2,CASSRAGSTTYEQYF,TGTGCCAGCAGCCGTGCAGGGTCCACCACCTACGAGCAGTACTTC
TRBJ2-7,-,TRBD2,TRBV4-2,CASSQGLAGDLSYEQYF,TGTGCCAGCAGCCAAGGGCTAGCGGGGGATCTCTCCTACGAGCAGTACTTC
TRBJ2-3,-,-,TRBV5-1,CASSAILDIYTQYF,TGCGCCAGCAGCGCTATACTAGATATCTATACGCAGTATTTT
TRBJ2-1,-,-,TRBV2,CASRGQGYYNEQFF,TGTGCCAGCAGAGGCCAGGGGTATTACAATGAGCAGTTCTTC
TRBJ1-1,few,-,TRBV6-5,CASRWTENTEAFF,TGTGCCAGCAGGTGGACAGAGAACACTGAAGCTTTCTTT
TRBJ2-1,-,TRBD2,TRBV7-2,CASSGTTATYNEQFF,TGTGCCAGCTCGGGGACTACAGCGACCTACAATGAGCAGTTCTTC
TRBJ2-3,once,TRBD2,TRBV29-1,CSVEQLAGGTDTQYF,TGCAGCGTGGAACAACTAGCGGGGGGCACAGATACGCAGTATTTT
TRBJ1-1,-,-,TRBV7-9,CASSLTDSDEAFF,TGTGCCAGCAGCTTGACCGATTCAGACGAAGCTTTCTTT
TRBJ2-3,-,-,TRBV7-9,CASSLLSTDTQYF,TGTGCCAGCAGCTTATTAAGCACAGATACGCAGTATTTT
TRBJ2-4,-,-,TRBV19,CASSKPTGKNIQYF,TGTGCCAGTAGTAAACCCACAGGTAAAAACATTCAGTACTTC
TRBJ2-7,-,-,TRBV27,CASSSGSSYEQYF,TGTGCCAGCAGTTCCGGCAGCTCCTACGAGCAGTACTTC
TRBJ1-5,few,-,TRBV30,CAWSVQGSNQPQHF,TGTGCCTGGAGTGTACAGGGTAGCAATCAGCCCCAGCATTTT
TRBJ1-6,-,-,TRBV25-1,CASSERGSYNSPLHF,TGTGCCAGCAGTGAGAGGGGCTCCTATAATTCACCCCTCCACTTT
TRBJ1-5,-,-,TRBV6-2/TRBV6-3,CASSYSRIDSPTAGNEPQHF,TGTGCCAGCAGTTACTCGCGTATTGATTCCCCGACAGCGGGCAATGAGCCCCAGCATTTT
TRBJ2-3,-,-,TRBV25-1,CASSEAGVRRDTQYF,TGTGCCAGCAGTGAAGCAGGGGTTCGCAGGGATACGCAGTATTTT
TRBJ1-1,-,-,TRBV21-1,CASSKKGHSQGGAFF,TGTGCCAGCAGCAAAAAGGGACATTCACAGGGAGGAGCTTTCTTT
TRBJ1-5,-,-,TRBV30,CAWSLGNHQPQHF,TGTGCCTGGAGTCTAGGCAATCACCAGCCCCAGCATTTT
TRBJ2-7,-,TRBD2,TRBV7-2,CASSYSGGYEQYF,TGTGCCAGCAGTTATAGCGGGGGATACGAGCAGTACTTC
TRBJ2-7,-,-,TRBV29-1,CSVVTDSYEQYF,TGCAGCGTTGTTACAGACTCCTACGAGCAGTACTTC
TRBJ1-6,-,-,TRBV11-2,CASSAPPTGSSPLHF,TGTGCCAGCAGCGCCCCACCGACAGGTTCTTCACCCCTCCACTTT
TRBJ1-1,-,-,TRBV5-1,CASSLWGVRNTEAFF,TGCGCCAGCAGCTTGTGGGGAGTGAGGAACACTGAAGCTTTCTTT